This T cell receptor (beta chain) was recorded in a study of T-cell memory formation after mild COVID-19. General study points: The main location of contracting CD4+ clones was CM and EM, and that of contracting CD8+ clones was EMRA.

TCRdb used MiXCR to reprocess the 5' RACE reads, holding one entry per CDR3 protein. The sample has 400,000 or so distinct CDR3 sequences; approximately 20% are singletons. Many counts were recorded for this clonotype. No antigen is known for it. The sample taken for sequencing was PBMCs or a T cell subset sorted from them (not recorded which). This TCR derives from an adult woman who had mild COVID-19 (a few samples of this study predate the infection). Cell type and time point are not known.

CDR3 loop: CASSLPNRDQRAYEQYF. CDR3 nucleotides: TGTGCCAGCAGTCTACCGAACCGGGACCAGAGGGCCTACGAGCAGTACTTC. The genes are TRBV6-6 and TRBJ2-7; D assignment may be TRBD1 or TRBD2 (5 bases each). From germline, CDR1 is MNHNY and CDR2 SVGAGI (reference sequence). The length of the CDR3 is 17 residues. V was trimmed by 5 bases and J by 2 bases, leaving 22 bases between them.